This T cell receptor (beta chain) was found in a study of blood T cell repertoires in COVID-19. In the study overall: There were acute and convalescent COVID-19 samples, and they came from the United States, Italy and Spain. PBMCs, B-cell-depleted T cells, or T cells provided the cDNA or gDNA that made up the material.

The length of the CDR3 is 18 residues. In germline, CDR1 is SGHRS, CDR2 YFSETQ. V gave up 0 bases and J gave up 2 bases; unmatched junction bases: 11. In the original workflow: It was from reference gene primer amplification that nucleated cell counts were estimated. Here immunoSEQ multiplex PCR was the method, and the copy in TCRdb shows in-frame clones only, minus some. D and trimming come from the DNA, and the V and J calls and clone size come from that table. This sample has around 150,000 clones; under 80% occur once, and the top ten carry less than 4.5%. The rearrangement uses TRBV5-1 and TRBJ2-3, with 8 bases lining up with TRBD1. The sequenced sample was peripheral blood. The TCR comes from a man in his 60s with acute or convalescent COVID-19. The CDR3 protein is CASSLGQGSVGYTDTQYF. The CDR3 DNA sequence: TGCGCCAGCAGCTTGGGACAGGGGTCGGTAGGATACACAGATACGCAGTATTTT.